This TCR beta chain was found in a study of CD8+ T cells in alopecia areata. Germline assignment: CDR1 SGHTA and CDR2 FQGNSA. This CDR3 spans 14 amino acids. Trimming removed 1 base at V and 5 bases at J, with 8 bases between. Treatment denoted: oral pan-JAK inhibitor, 5-10 mg twice daily. RNA, once extracted, was reverse transcribed into cDNA for use as the sequencing template. Profiled with immunoSEQ multiplex PCR; TCRdb holds only in-frame clones, not every one. The data hold about 280,000 clones, with 58% observed a single time. The sequenced sample was CD4+ T cells sorted from blood, obtained at week 24, from a patient treated with tofacitinib. The V call is TRBV7-2, the J call TRBJ1-4; D unresolved. This TCR was recovered from a human donor with alopecia areata. The CDR3 loop is CASSLGGDNEKLFF. The CDR3, as DNA: TGTGCCAGCAGCTTAGGGGGAGACAATGAAAAACTGTTTTTT. Supplemented by reference TRBV7-2 and TRBJ1-4, the full variable domain reads GAGVSQSPSNKVTEKGKDVELRCDPISGHTALYWYRQSLGQGLEFLIYFQGNSAPDKSGLPSDRFSAERTGGSVSTLTIQRTQQEDSAVYLCASSLGGDNEKLFFGSGTQLSVL.